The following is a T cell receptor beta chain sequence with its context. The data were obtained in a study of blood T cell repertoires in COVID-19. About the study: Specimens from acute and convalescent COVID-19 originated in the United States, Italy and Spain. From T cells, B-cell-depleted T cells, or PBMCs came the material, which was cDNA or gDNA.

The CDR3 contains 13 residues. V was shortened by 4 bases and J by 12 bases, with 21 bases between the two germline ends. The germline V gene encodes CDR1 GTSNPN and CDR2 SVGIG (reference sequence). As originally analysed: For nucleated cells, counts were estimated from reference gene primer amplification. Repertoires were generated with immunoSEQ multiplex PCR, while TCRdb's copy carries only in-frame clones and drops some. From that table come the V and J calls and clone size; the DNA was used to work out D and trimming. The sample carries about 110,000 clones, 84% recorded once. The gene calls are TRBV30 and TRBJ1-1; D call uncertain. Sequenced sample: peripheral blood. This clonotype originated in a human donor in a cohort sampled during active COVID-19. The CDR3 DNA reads TGTGCCTGGAAGTTAACGGGTGGAGAGGTGACTTTCTTT. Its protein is CAWKLTGGEVTFF.